The T cell receptor beta chain under discussion was sequenced for a study of immune heterogeneity within non-small cell lung tumors. Study-level background: It was found that the tumors were several squamous cell carcinomas, more than eight non-squamous carcinomas and 1 not otherwise specified. Whole-study findings and limits: Clonality of local T cells correlated moderately but significantly with local tumor mutational burden (R about 0.34). Identical dominant CDR3 beta clonotypes recurred across tumor sites within a patient, alongside site-unique high-frequency clones.

Notes on this clonotype: Its antigen is as yet unknown. A read error is possible here, since a much larger clone lies one base away.

Bulk tumor genomic DNA, approximately 560 ng per sample, was the template. Several spatially distant biopsies were obtained per primary tumor intraoperatively. Surgery that was curative in intent was performed on patients with untreated, newly diagnosed non-small cell lung cancer. The donors were patients with newly diagnosed non-small cell lung cancer undergoing curative-intent surgery. Using 32 V and 13 J primers, multiplex PCR amplified TCR beta CDR3. One entry per CDR3 protein, called by TCRdb with MiXCR from the multiplex PCR reads. The sample includes over 8,500 distinct CDR3 sequences, around 27% of them seen just once. Germline V lookup: CDR1 LGHDT, CDR2 YNNKEL (reference sequence). CDR3 length: 15 amino acids.

This chain connects TRBV3-1 to TRBJ2-2; D possibly uses TRBD1 or TRBD2 (6 bases each). The specimen sequenced was lung tumor tissue. This clonotype was obtained from a man aged 50 to 60 with non-small cell lung cancer. CDR3 amino acids: CTSRAEGANTGELFF. DNA of the CDR3: TGTACCAGCAGGGCGGAGGGGGCGAACACCGGGGAGCTGTTTTTT.